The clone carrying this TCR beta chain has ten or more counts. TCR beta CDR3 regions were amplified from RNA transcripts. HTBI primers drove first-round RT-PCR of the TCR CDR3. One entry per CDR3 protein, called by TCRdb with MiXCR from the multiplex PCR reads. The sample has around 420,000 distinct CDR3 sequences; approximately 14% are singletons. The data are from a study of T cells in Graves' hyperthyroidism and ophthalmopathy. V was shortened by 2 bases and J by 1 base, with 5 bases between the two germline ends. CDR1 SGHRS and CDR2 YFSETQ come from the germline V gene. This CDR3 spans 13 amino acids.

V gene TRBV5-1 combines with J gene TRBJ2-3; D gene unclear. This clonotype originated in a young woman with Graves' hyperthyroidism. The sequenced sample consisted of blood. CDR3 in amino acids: CASSLYGTDTQYF. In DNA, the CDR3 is TGCGCCAGCAGCTTATACGGCACAGATACGCAGTATTTT. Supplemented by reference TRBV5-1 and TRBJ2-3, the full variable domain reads KAGVTQTPRYLIKTRGQQVTLSCSPISGHRSVSWYQQTPGQGLQFLFEYFSETQRNKGNFPGRFSGRQFSNSRSEMNVSTLELGDSALYLCASSLYGTDTQYFGPGTRLTVL.